Ten or more counts support the clone carrying this T cell receptor (beta chain). Its antigen remains unknown. These data are taken from a study of T-cell memory formation after mild COVID-19. As for the study in general: Largely, TCR clusters stayed within a single donor. Study-wide results and caveats: Cross-reactive memory apparently joined, as some responding clones appeared in pre-infection memory.

5'RACE primed from the constant segment yielded TCR alpha and TCR beta cDNA libraries bearing sample barcodes and UMIs. TCRdb recomputed calls from the 5' RACE reads with MiXCR, one row per CDR3 protein. The repertoire has 250,000 or so distinct CDR3 sequences, roughly 17% of them found once; the top ten carry around 23%. The V gene's germline CDR1 is SGHAT and CDR2 FQNNGV. This CDR3 spans 16 amino acids. The V gene end was trimmed by 3 bases and the J gene end by 0 bases; junction bases not matched to a gene: 6. The sample consisted of PBMCs or a T cell subset sorted from them (not recorded which). This TCR came from a man younger than 30 who had mild COVID-19 (a few samples of this study predate the infection). Cell type and time point are not known. The chain employs TRBV11-2 and TRBJ2-3, with 7 bases identical to TRBD2. The CDR3 sequence is CASSFSGGISTDTQYF. The CDR3 DNA reads TGTGCCAGCAGCTTTTCCGGGGGGATTAGCACAGATACGCAGTATTTT.